These 27 T cell receptor beta chains came from one sample sequenced in a study of blood T cell repertoires in COVID-19. Libraries were prepared by immunoSEQ multiplex PCR; TCRdb keeps only in-frame clonotypes and omits some of them. The repertoire consists of 100,000 to 150,000 clones, with 84% occurring once and the leading ten covering 1.4%. Material for sequencing was peripheral blood. Every receptor here comes from a man aged 60 to 69 with acute or convalescent COVID-19.

This clone was detected once. The chain combines TRBV5-1 with TRBJ1-4, with D maybe TRBD1 (5 bases). The length of the CDR3 is 18 residues. CDR1 is SGHRS and CDR2 is YFSETQ in the germline V gene. V was cut by 0 bases and J by 7 bases, with 22 bases left in between. The CDR3 sequence: CASSLVPQGGMNGEKLFF. The CDR3 DNA reads TGCGCCAGCAGCTTGGTACCGCAGGGAGGAATGAATGGTGAAAAACTGTTTTTT.

The chain links TRBV10-2 to TRBJ1-1; no clear D. Germline V CDR1 and CDR2: WSHSY, SAAADI. The CDR3 spans 14 residues. V lost 7 bases and J 0 bases, leaving 12 bases between the germline ends. In DNA form, the CDR3 reads TGCGCCAGCACCGGAGAGAAGATGAACACTGAAGCTTTCTTT. This codes for CASTGEKMNTEAFF.

This sequence joins TRBV4-2 and TRBJ2-5; TRBD2 is a possible D gene (5 bases). CDR1 is LGHNA and CDR2 is YNFKEQ in the germline V gene. V shed 3 bases and J shed 1 base, with 6 bases lying between them. The CDR3 length is 13 residues. In DNA, the CDR3 is TGTGCCAGCAGCCAGGGGAGCCAAGAGACCCAGTACTTC. This translates into CASSQGSQETQYF.

This sequence joins TRBV19 and TRBJ2-3, with D possibly TRBD1 on 5 matching bases. Per the germline V gene, CDR1 is LNHDA and CDR2 is SQIVND (reference sequence). The CDR3 totals 16 residues. V was clipped by 4 bases and J by 0 bases, with 14 bases between them. The CDR3 here is CASSTSGWPSTDTQYF. The CDR3 DNA is TGTGCCAGTAGTACCTCAGGGTGGCCTAGCACAGATACGCAGTATTTT.

The chain employs TRBV11-2 and TRBJ2-2; D gene unclear. V was trimmed by 5 bases and J by 5 bases, leaving 6 bases between them. CDR3 length equals 12 residues. Germline values: CDR1 SGHAT, CDR2 FQNNGV. The CDR3 sequence is CASSETTGELFF. DNA for the CDR3: TGTGCCAGCAGCGAAACTACCGGGGAGCTGTTTTTT.

V gene TRBV30 combines with J gene TRBJ2-7; a weak D match, TRBD2 (7 bases). This CDR3 region has 11 residues. Per germline, CDR1 GTSNPN and CDR2 SVGIG (reference sequence). V gave up 5 bases and J gave up 5 bases, with 10 bases separating them. The CDR3 nucleotides are TGTGCCTGGTCGGGGGGCGACGAGCAGTACTTC. This sequence encodes CAWSGGDEQYF.

The rearrangement uses TRBV2 and TRBJ1-3, with D perhaps matching TRBD1 (5 bases). The V and J ends lost 6 bases and 2 bases respectively, with 11 bases between them. CDR1 and CDR2 (germline): SNHLY, FYNNEI. CDR3 size: 14 residues. This CDR3 is CASRGREAGNTIYF. The DNA of the CDR3 is TGTGCCAGCAGGGGCAGGGAGGCTGGAAACACCATATATTTT. Based on the CDR3 plus reference TRBV2 and TRBJ1-3, the full variable domain is EPEVTQTPSHQVTQMGQEVILRCVPISNHLYFYWYRQILGQKVEFLVSFYNNEISEKSEIFDDQFSVERPDGSNFTLKIRSTKLEDSAMYFCASRGREAGNTIYFGEGSWLTVV.

V and J are TRBV10-3 and TRBJ2-2; 8 bases map to TRBD1. Looked up from germline, CDR1 is ENHRY and CDR2 is SYGVKD. The CDR3 is made up of 13 amino acids. Trimming took 10 bases from V and 6 from J; bases not matched to a gene: 7. This chain's CDR3 is CATGQGVAGELFF. CDR3 coding DNA: TGTGCCACAGGACAGGGAGTTGCCGGGGAGCTGTTTTTT.

The gene calls are TRBV10-2 and TRBJ1-1; no clear D gene. Germline assignment: CDR1 WSHSY and CDR2 SAAADI. Trimming pared 7 bases from V and 2 bases from J, leaving 8 bases between. The CDR3 has 12 residues. CDR3 sequence (DNA): TGCGCCAGCACCCAAACAAACACTGAAGCTTTCTTT. Encoded protein: CASTQTNTEAFF.

The chain combines TRBV2 with TRBJ2-7, with 11 bases fitting TRBD2. The CDR3 length is 14 residues. CDR1 and CDR2 (germline): SNHLY, FYNNEI. After removal of 6 bases from V and 6 bases from J, the junction contained 7 bases not matched to a gene. The DNA for the CDR3 is TGTGCCAGCAGCTTAGCGGGGGGGCCTTCCGAGCAGTACTTC. Amino acid sequence: CASSLAGGPSEQYF.

This chain connects TRBV5-6 to TRBJ2-3, with 8 positions matching TRBD1. The ends lost 1 base at V and 7 bases at J; junction bases unmatched: 8. CDR3 length: 15 residues. Germline CDR1 is SGHDT and CDR2 is YYEEEE. In nucleotides, the CDR3 is TGTGCCAGCAGCTTGTCTCCAGGGGGCAGGAATACGCAGTATTTT. This sequence encodes CASSLSPGGRNTQYF.

This clone appeared a few times. The rearrangement joins TRBV5-1 to TRBJ1-1; no clear D gene. The CDR3 sequence is 14 residues long. Trimming stripped 4 bases from V and 1 base from J, with 11 bases between. The germline V gene has CDR1 SGHRS and CDR2 YFSETQ. CDR3 sequence (DNA): TGCGCCAGCAGCCCCGGTACCGAGAACACTGAAGCTTTCTTT. The encoded protein is CASSPGTENTEAFF.

V and J are TRBV20-1 and TRBJ2-5; unclear D gene. The CDR3 is 11 amino acids. Germline CDR1 reads DFQATT; CDR2 reads SNEGSKA (reference sequence). V was shortened by 5 bases and J by 5 bases, with 9 bases between the two germline ends. The CDR3 spells CSALGAETQYF. Written as DNA, the CDR3 is TGCAGTGCTCTAGGAGCTGAGACCCAGTACTTC.

This sequence joins TRBV4-1 and TRBJ1-2; no clear D gene. This CDR3 contains 14 residues. The V and J ends lost 0 bases and 2 bases respectively, with 7 bases between them. The germline CDR1 and CDR2 sequences are MGHRA and YSYEKL. This chain's CDR3 is CASSQETGNYGYTF. The CDR3 bases are TGCGCCAGCAGCCAAGAGACGGGGAACTATGGCTACACCTTC.

The table lists this clone with a count of one. In the same sample, other DNA sequences code for this CDR3. The V call is TRBV5-1, the J call TRBJ1-2; the match to TRBD1 covers 7 bases. There are 14 residues in the CDR3. J was trimmed by 2 bases and V by 4 bases; bases with no gene match: 5. The V gene's germline CDR1 is SGHRS and CDR2 YFSETQ. The CDR3 is CASSLGGQNYGYTF. In DNA, the CDR3 is TGCGCCAGCAGCCTGGGGGGACAGAACTATGGCTACACCTTC.

This clone occurred once. The V and J genes are TRBV29-1 and TRBJ1-1, with 7 bases matching TRBD1. After removal of 4 bases from V and 5 bases from J, the junction contained 1 base not matched to a gene. Germline V CDR1 and CDR2: SQVTM, ANQGSEA. The length of the CDR3 is 11 residues. CDR3 sequence: CSVVQGTEAFF. The CDR3 DNA reads TGCAGCGTTGTACAGGGGACTGAAGCTTTCTTT. Combining the CDR3 with reference TRBV29-1 and TRBJ1-1 gives the whole variable domain SAVISQKPSRDICQRGTSLTIQCQVDSQVTMMFWYRQQPGQSLTLIATANQGSEATYESGFVIDKFPISRPNLTFSTLTVSNMSPEDSSIYLCSVVQGTEAFFGQGTRLTVV.

This clone was seen a few times. This chain joins TRBV20-1 and TRBJ1-4, with D possibly being TRBD1 (5 bases). Germline V gives CDR1 DFQATT, CDR2 SNEGSKA (reference sequence). This CDR3 has 16 amino acids. V was shortened by 3 bases and J by 4 bases, with 18 bases between the two germline ends. CDR3 loop: CSASAGGPGGNEKLFF. The DNA of the CDR3 is TGCAGTGCTAGTGCGGGCGGACCGGGGGGTAATGAAAAACTGTTTTTT.

This chain uses TRBV5-1 with TRBJ1-1; D is perhaps TRBD1 (5 bases). The CDR3 covers 14 residues. Looked up from germline, CDR1 is SGHRS and CDR2 is YFSETQ. The germline V and J ends were trimmed by 4 bases and 0 bases, with 10 bases remaining between them. The CDR3 nucleotides read TGCGCCAGCAGCGCAGGGCCTGTGAACACTGAAGCTTTCTTT. Translated: CASSAGPVNTEAFF.

V usage is TRBV9 and J usage is TRBJ2-7; D may be TRBD2 (5 bases). This CDR3 has 14 amino acids. Germline V gene lookup returns CDR1 SGDLS and CDR2 YYNGEE. V shed 0 bases and J shed 6 bases, with 13 bases lying between them. Here the CDR3 reads CASSVGSSKSEQYF. CDR3 DNA sequence: TGTGCCAGCAGCGTAGGTTCTAGCAAGAGCGAGCAGTACTTC.

This clone turned up a few times. As DNA, the CDR3 is TGCGCCAGCAGCTTGGCCGGTTATAGCAATCAGCCCCAGCATTTT. Translated: CASSLAGYSNQPQHF. The chain couples TRBV5-1 to TRBJ1-5; D gene uncertain. The CDR3 loop spans 15 amino acids. Looked up from germline, CDR1 is SGHRS and CDR2 is YFSETQ. The ends were cut back, 0 bases at V and 0 bases at J, with 7 bases in the middle.

The table lists this clone with a few counts. V and J are TRBV23-1 and TRBJ1-2; unclear D gene. TRBV23-1 is an ORF for which the function is uncertain. The CDR3 is made up of 15 amino acids. The ends were cut back, 3 bases at V and 1 base at J, with 12 bases in the middle. This CDR3 is CASSHTRVCNYGYTF. The CDR3 DNA reads as TGCGCCAGCAGTCATACGCGGGTCTGTAACTATGGCTACACCTTC.

The rearrangement uses TRBV5-1 and TRBJ1-5, with a tentative D call TRBD1 (6 bases). Germline CDR1 SGHRS, CDR2 YFSETQ. Trimming cost V 0 bases and J 8 bases, with 15 bases left between them. The CDR3 contains 15 residues. The CDR3 protein is CASSLGQVVEEPQHF. The CDR3 coding sequence is TGCGCCAGCAGCTTGGGACAGGTCGTTGAGGAGCCCCAGCATTTT.

V usage is TRBV10-3 and J usage is TRBJ2-7; D is unresolved. With 0 bases removed from V and 4 bases from J, the gap between germline ends came to 4 bases. The germline gives CDR1 ENHRY, CDR2 SYGVKD. The CDR3 contains 12 residues. CDR3 residues: CAISESPYEQYF. The CDR3 nucleotides read TGTGCCATCAGTGAGTCCCCTTACGAGCAGTACTTC.

The V call is TRBV27, the J call TRBJ2-5, with D maybe TRBD2 (7 bases). Trimming removed 1 base at V and 5 bases at J, with 14 bases between. This CDR3 spans 15 amino acids. Germline V lookup: CDR1 MNHEY, CDR2 SMNVEV (reference sequence). The CDR3 sequence: CASSLWGGAHETQYF. In DNA form, the CDR3 reads TGTGCCAGCAGTTTATGGGGGGGCGCCCATGAGACCCAGTACTTC.

The chain has TRBV7-9 and TRBJ2-3; possibly TRBD1 for D (6 bases). With 5 bases removed from V and 4 bases from J, the gap between germline ends came to 28 bases. CDR3 length: 19 amino acids. The germline CDR1 and CDR2 sequences are SEHNR and FQNEAQ (reference sequence). CDR3 amino acids: CASSHPRIRRTVLSDTQYF. CDR3 bases: TGTGCCAGCAGCCACCCCAGAATTCGGCGGACAGTTTTGTCAGATACGCAGTATTTT.

This clone has a single count. The chain joins TRBV3-1 (or the pseudogene TRBV3-2) to TRBJ2-5, with 8 bases lining up with TRBD1. Per germline, CDR1 LGHDT and CDR2 YNNKEL (reference sequence). J was trimmed by 4 bases and V by 4 bases; bases with no gene match: 5. The CDR3 extends over 14 amino acids. In DNA, the CDR3 is TGTGCCAGCAGCCTCGGGACAGGTGGAGAGACCCAGTACTTC. Translating it yields CASSLGTGGETQYF.

The chain is built from TRBV5-5 and TRBJ1-1; 8 bases fit TRBD1. V was clipped by 7 bases and J by 1 base; unmatched bases: 6. The CDR3 is 14 residues long. Germline-derived CDR1 and CDR2 are SGHKS and YYEKEE (reference sequence). The CDR3 DNA sequence: TGTGCCAGCCTGCAGGGGGCTTGGAACACTGAAGCTTTCTTT. Protein: CASLQGAWNTEAFF.